The rows below give T cell receptor beta chains drawn from one sample of a study of identical twins. TCRdb passed the 5' RACE reads through MiXCR, listing each CDR3 protein once. The sample has about 530,000 distinct CDR3 sequences; nearly 15% are singletons. These data were also filed under a second study, of yellow fever vaccine responses in identical twins.

The sequenced sample consisted of CD4+ T cells sorted from blood. The source is a woman aged 18-29 years in good health. CDR3s include the opening cysteine and the closing phenylalanine or tryptophan. D genes are given only for firm matches. Size values are once, few and many counts, or a class for expanded clones, and some rows have none.

D: TRBD1
V: TRBV24-1
size: -
J: TRBJ2-4
CDR3: CATSDPGTGGNIQYF
DNA: TGTGCCACCAGTGACCCTGGGACAGGGGGGAACATTCAGTACTTC

D: -
V: TRBV18
size: many
J: TRBJ2-5
CDR3: CASSPPLETQYF
DNA: TGTGCCAGCTCACCACCTCTAGAGACCCAGTACTTC

D: -
V: TRBV3-1
size: -
J: TRBJ2-6
CDR3: CACSQGWTSSGANVLTF
DNA: TGTGCCTGCAGCCAAGGATGGACAAGCTCTGGGGCCAACGTCCTGACTTTC

D: -
V: TRBV28
size: -
J: TRBJ2-7
CDR3: CASTSRAGNLYEQYF
DNA: TGTGCCAGTACTTCACGGGCGGGAAATCTCTACGAGCAGTACTTC

D: -
V: TRBV12-5
size: -
J: TRBJ2-3
CDR3: CASGLAPDHGNTDTQYF
DNA: TGTGCTAGTGGTTTGGCCCCCGACCACGGAAACACAGATACGCAGTATTTT

D: TRBD1
V: TRBV12-3/TRBV12-4
size: few
J: TRBJ1-1
CDR3: CASSADRGYTEAFF
DNA: TGTGCCAGCAGTGCCGACAGGGGTTACACTGAAGCTTTCTTT

D: -
V: TRBV3-1
size: many
J: TRBJ2-7
CDR3: CASSHWRNSYEQYF
DNA: TGTGCCAGCAGCCATTGGAGGAATTCCTACGAGCAGTACTTC

D: -
V: TRBV12-3/TRBV12-4
size: -
J: TRBJ1-6
CDR3: CASSLWGEGNSPLHF
DNA: TGTGCCAGCAGTTTGTGGGGGGAGGGAAATTCACCCCTCCACTTT

D: -
V: TRBV12-3/TRBV12-4
size: -
J: TRBJ2-1
CDR3: CASSLDRGLRQFF
DNA: TGTGCCAGCAGTTTAGACAGGGGACTCCGGCAGTTCTTC

D: -
V: TRBV11-2
size: few
J: TRBJ2-5
CDR3: CASSSVPGHIETQYF
DNA: TGTGCCAGCAGCTCCGTCCCGGGACATATAGAGACCCAGTACTTC

D: TRBD2
V: TRBV28
size: few
J: TRBJ2-4
CDR3: CASSSGGGGMNIQYF
DNA: TGTGCCAGCAGTTCCGGCGGGGGTGGAATGAACATTCAGTACTTC

D: -
V: TRBV28
size: few
J: TRBJ1-3
CDR3: CASTQSGVQNTIYF
DNA: TGTGCCAGCACCCAGTCGGGGGTTCAAAACACCATATATTTT

D: -
V: TRBV20-1
size: -
J: TRBJ1-4
CDR3: CSAKSHRVSGEKLFF
DNA: TGCAGTGCTAAATCCCACAGGGTTTCGGGTGAAAAACTGTTTTTT